This paragraph covers one TCR beta chain sequence. No antigen is known for it. It has no much larger one-base neighbor in the sample; base qualities were not kept. The data derive from a study of T cells after yellow fever vaccination (dated by TCRdb to the late 2010s). The study in broad terms: The SMART-Seq v4 Ultra Low Input RNA kit was used to prepare libraries from fractions with low cell numbers. Two healthy male donors made up the cohort, one aged 18 to 30 years and the other aged 30 to 40 years. Blood was collected at multiple timepoints before and after primary and secondary immunization, and bulk PBMC replicates and cell subsets were isolated. To follow T-cell clones before and after both primary and booster YFV17D yellow fever vaccination, bulk TCR alpha and beta repertoires underwent longitudinal sequencing. General study outcomes and caveats: Computational filtering was required because FACS-sorted repertoires could contain abundant contaminating clonotypes from the bulk population. After the booster, most of the clones that had expanded following primary vaccination were detected again (about 95% of CD4 and roughly 90% of CD8), which suggests that memory was broadly maintained. A small fraction of clonotypes showed up in both the CD4 and CD8 compartments, probably as a result of convergent recombination. Only a couple of donors were included in the study, so the extent to which the findings can be generalized is limited. Compared with the primary T-cell response, the secondary T-cell response was weaker but faster, peaking on day 5 rather than day 15.

Sequencing relied on an Illumina NovaSeq 6000. TCR cDNA was synthesized by 5'RACE template switching, which introduced a universal primer site and unique molecular identifiers. Priming for cDNA synthesis came from both the TCR alpha and TCR beta constant segments. Library amplification used two PCR steps, and the second PCR step added sample barcodes and sequencing adapters. Sequencing of libraries was done on Illumina HiSeq 2500 (2x100 bp) or NovaSeq (2x150 bp). Turning to the authors' computational methods: MIGEC was used to demultiplex reads and collapse the reads into UMI consensus sequences, and MiXCR was used for V(D)J alignment. Clonotypes responding to the vaccine were identified with edgeR on replicate PBMC samples, with the criteria of FDR below 0.01 and a log2 fold change above 5 up to day 15. Each bulk clonotype was labeled CD4 or CD8 based on which sequenced repertoire, CD4 or CD8, contained the clonotype at higher abundance. Clones were called with MiXCR by TCRdb after fastp trimmed the public reads at Q25, and only in-frame beta chains were retained. Every entry covers one CDR3 protein and lists the most common genes and DNA from its rows. The V and J calls and clone size are TCRdb's, not the authors'. This sample lists some 420,000 distinct CDR3 sequences; 18% were detected once. Of the sample, 18% falls within the top ten clones.

The intended sense of this specimen's treatment or condition label: live attenuated yellow fever vaccine strain. Two biological replicates of bulk PBMCs were collected at each blood-draw timepoint. PBMCs were isolated from peripheral blood using a standard Ficoll-Paque protocol. TriZol was used to extract RNA from bulk PBMCs, from CD4 and CD8 fractions, and from dextramer-positive and dextramer-negative fractions. Sequences SGHRS (CDR1) and YFSETQ (CDR2) are obtained from the germline V gene. The CDR3 starts with the cysteine, ends with the phenylalanine, and has 15 residues. Of all the DNA, just the CDR3 is kept, 45 bases in frame from base 1. V is clipped by 4 bases and J by 5 bases, and the sequence between their germline boundaries is 16 bases long.

The sequencing here drew on PBMCs, taken before the yellow fever booster vaccination. The rearrangement joined TRBV5-1 to TRBJ2-1, and TRBD1 may be the D gene, going by 6 matching bases. The source of this sequence is a man aged 18 to 35 who received the YFV17D yellow fever vaccine. DNA sequence: TGCGCCAGCAGCCCCTGGACAGTAGAAAACAATGAGCAGTTCTTC. This encodes CASSPWTVENNEQFF.